This T cell receptor beta chain was found in a study of T cells after somatic rescue of genetic block. The germline CDR1 and CDR2 sequences are SGHDT and YYEEEE. The CDR3 has 13 residues. The V and J ends lost 5 bases and 0 bases respectively, with 7 bases between them. Clones were read by immunoSEQ multiplex PCR, and TCRdb kept only the in-frame ones, dropping some. The sample shows tens of thousands of clones, approximately 90% of them seen only once. This clonotype was obtained from a woman aged 18-29 years. V gene TRBV5-6 combines with J gene TRBJ2-3; D is unclear. Sample: peripheral blood mononuclear cells (PBMCs). CDR3: CASRPDSTDTQYF. Here the CDR3 DNA reads TGTGCCAGCAGACCGGACAGCACAGATACGCAGTATTTT.